This note documents a single TCR beta chain sequence. Germline loops: CDR1 KGHSH, CDR2 LQKENI. The V end lost 5 bases, the J end lost 2 bases, and 13 bases lay between the germline ends. The length of the CDR3 is 16 residues. This sample was included in a study of cytomegalovirus exposure and HLA in healthy donors. PCR was performed using 60 Vbeta and 13 Jbeta primers. This table comes from immunoSEQ multiplex PCR, and its TCRdb copy is limited to in-frame clones, with some not included. With 200,000 or so clones in the sample, the ten largest clones hold less than 0.9%. Sequencing was done on a sample of PBMCs. The clonotype originates from a boy between 10 and 17 years old in good health and CMV-seronegative. The chain uses TRBV18 and TRBJ2-6, with D perhaps TRBD1 (5 bases). In nucleotides, the CDR3 is TGTGCCAGCTCAATGGGCCAGACAGCTGGGGCCAACGTCCTGACTTTC. Encoded protein: CASSMGQTAGANVLTF.